Listed here are 22 T cell receptor beta chains from one sample, sequenced in a study of shared clonotypes between healthy human individuals. This table comes from immunoSEQ multiplex PCR, and its TCRdb copy is limited to in-frame clones, with some not included. The sample has about 1.5 million clones; around 98% are singletons. Sequencing was carried out using naive CD4+ T cells sorted from blood. Subset noted: CD45RA+ positively selected. The receptors derive from a man aged 25-45 years in good health.

The chain carries TRBV7-8 and TRBJ1-5, with a possible D match to TRBD1 (6 bases). The CDR3 runs 13 residues. Germline values: CDR1 SGHVS, CDR2 FQNEAQ. Trimming pared 5 bases from V and 6 bases from J, leaving 11 bases between. The CDR3 DNA follows: TGTGCCAGCAGCCCGGGACATATTCAGCCCCAGCATTTT. Translated, it gives CASSPGHIQPQHF.

The V call is TRBV28, the J call TRBJ1-5; 8 bases align to TRBD1. With 7 bases clipped from V and 5 bases from J, the junction kept 7 bases outside the gene matches. CDR1 and CDR2 (germline): MDHEN, SYDVKM. This CDR3 spans 14 amino acids. The CDR3 DNA sequence: TGTGCCAGCACTCCGGGGACAGGATATCAGCCCCAGCATTTT. Translating it yields CASTPGTGYQPQHF.

In nucleotides, the CDR3 is TGTGCCAGCTCACACCTACAGGGGGCGAGCTCTGGAAACACCATATATTTT. The encoded protein is CASSHLQGASSGNTIYF. V is TRBV18 and J is TRBJ1-3; 9 positions agree with TRBD1. CDR3 length equals 17 residues. Germline lookup yields CDR1 KGHSH and CDR2 LQKENI. The trim removed 4 bases at V and 0 bases at J, leaving 7 bases unmatched.

J is TRBJ2-7 and V is TRBV11-2; 8 nucleotides line up with TRBD1. Germline values: CDR1 SGHAT, CDR2 FQNNGV. V trimming: 5 bases; J trimming: 3 bases; junction bases outside the gene matches: 12. The CDR3 is 16 residues long. The CDR3 loop is CASSPSETGVLYEQYF. The CDR3 region has the DNA TGTGCCAGCAGCCCCAGTGAGACAGGGGTTCTCTACGAGCAGTACTTC.

The chain recombines TRBV10-3 with TRBJ1-3; D is possibly TRBD1 (5 bases). This CDR3 has 12 amino acids. Trimming shortened V by 9 bases and J by 11 bases, and 17 bases separated the two germline ends. CDR1 and CDR2 from the germline V gene are ENHRY and SYGVKD. CDR3 region: CAMQGVRNPIYF. Written as DNA, the CDR3 is TGTGCCATGCAAGGGGTGAGGAACCCCATATATTTT.

V is TRBV16 and J is TRBJ2-7; TRBD2 might be the D (5 bases). Trimming took off 6 bases at V and 0 bases at J, with 12 bases between the two ends. Germline lookup yields CDR1 KGHSY and CDR2 FQNENV. This CDR3 has 14 residues. CDR3 sequence: CASRPERASYEQYF. The CDR3 DNA follows: TGTGCCAGCAGGCCCGAGAGGGCCTCCTACGAGCAGTACTTC.

The chain employs TRBV7-9 and TRBJ2-2; TRBD2 matches 13 bases. CDR3 size: 18 residues. The ends lost 5 bases at V and 5 bases at J; junction bases unmatched: 11. CDR1 is SEHNR, CDR2 FQNEAQ, per germline (reference sequence). CDR3 loop: CASSNRVRTSGSTGELFF. In DNA form, the CDR3 reads TGTGCCAGCAGCAATAGGGTCCGGACTAGCGGGAGTACCGGGGAGCTGTTTTTT.

This clone is a singleton in its sample. V and J are TRBV15 and TRBJ1-1, with D hard to call. The CDR3 has 14 amino acids. The V gene lost 4 bases and the J gene lost 4 bases, with 13 bases spanning the gap. Germline V lookup: CDR1 LNHNV, CDR2 YYDKDF (reference sequence). Here the CDR3 DNA reads TGTGCCACCAGCACACACCCTATGGGCACTGAAGCTTTCTTT. As protein: CATSTHPMGTEAFF.

V usage is TRBV5-4 and J usage is TRBJ2-2; TRBD2 matches 8 bases. V trimming: 1 base; J trimming: 6 bases; junction bases outside the gene matches: 5. The CDR3 is 15 amino acids. Germline V lookup: CDR1 SGHNT, CDR2 YYREEE (reference sequence). The CDR3 nucleotides read TGTGCCAGCAGCTTGATTTCGGGAGGGTCCGGGGAGCTGTTTTTT. It encodes CASSLISGGSGELFF.

The CDR3 DNA sequence: TGTGCCAGCAGCGATCGGGGCGCAGATACGCAGTATTTT. Its translation is CASSDRGADTQYF. V and J are TRBV9 and TRBJ2-3, with D perhaps assigned TRBD1 or TRBD2 (5 bases each). Germline V gene sequence: CDR1 SGDLS, CDR2 YYNGEE. V was clipped by 3 bases and J by 4 bases, with 9 bases between them. The CDR3 contains 13 residues.

This rearrangement joins TRBV27 to TRBJ2-7; 9 bases line up with TRBD1. V was clipped by 5 bases and J by 7 bases; unmatched bases: 12. Germline loops: CDR1 MNHEY, CDR2 SMNVEV (reference sequence). The CDR3 consists of 15 residues. CDR3 DNA sequence: TGTGCCAGCAGTCTACGGACAGGGGCTATGGGAGAGCAGTACTTC. It translates to CASSLRTGAMGEQYF.

This clone was picked up one time. CDR3: CASSLPDRVGHNEQFF. For the CDR3, the DNA is TGCGCCAGCAGCTTGCCCGACAGGGTAGGTCACAATGAGCAGTTCTTC. The V gene is TRBV5-1, the J gene TRBJ2-1, with 7 bases that match TRBD1. The CDR3 contains 16 residues. Trimming removed 1 base from V and 5 bases from J; junction bases left unmatched: 9. Germline loops: CDR1 SGHRS, CDR2 YFSETQ.

V gene TRBV5-1 combines with J gene TRBJ2-7; perhaps TRBD1 as D (5 bases). The CDR3 loop spans 15 amino acids. The V gene's germline CDR1 is SGHRS and CDR2 YFSETQ. Between the trimmed V and J ends, which lost 0 bases and 4 bases, there was a span of 14 bases. For the CDR3, the DNA is TGCGCCAGCAGCTTGGTTAGGGGTATGAGGTACGAGCAGTACTTC. It specifies CASSLVRGMRYEQYF.

This chain joins TRBV18 and TRBJ1-1, with 9 bases fitting TRBD1. The CDR3 spans 16 residues. CDR1 KGHSH and CDR2 LQKENI come from the germline V gene. Losses at the gene ends were 6 bases for V and 1 base for J; bases not matched to a gene: 9. In DNA form, the CDR3 reads TGTGCCAGCTCTTCGTTGGGGACAGGGACGAACACTGAAGCTTTCTTT. This codes for CASSSLGTGTNTEAFF.

This chain connects TRBV7-8 to TRBJ1-1; TRBD1 is a possible D gene (6 bases). The V and J ends lost 5 bases and 9 bases respectively, with 22 bases between them. Germline CDR1 is SGHVS and CDR2 is FQNEAQ. This CDR3 region has 15 residues. Written as DNA, the CDR3 is TGTGCCAGCAGCCCCGCCGGGACACTTAAAACCAAAGCTTTCTTT. Amino acid sequence: CASSPAGTLKTKAFF.

The CDR3 region is CAWRSKGGREQYF. The DNA for the CDR3 is TGTGCCTGGAGGTCGAAAGGGGGACGCGAGCAGTACTTC. This sequence joins TRBV30 and TRBJ2-7; possible D gene TRBD1, 6 bases. CDR1 and CDR2 from the germline V gene are GTSNPN and SVGIG (reference sequence). Between the trimmed V and J ends, which lost 3 bases and 6 bases, there was a span of 15 bases. This CDR3 spans 13 amino acids.

J is TRBJ1-5 and V is TRBV28, with TRBD1 as a possible D gene (5 bases). Germline V gene sequence: CDR1 MDHEN, CDR2 SYDVKM. Between the trimmed V and J ends, which lost 3 bases and 9 bases, there was a span of 15 bases. The CDR3 contains 14 residues. CDR3 residues: CASSFGAAILPQHF. The CDR3 DNA sequence: TGTGCCAGCAGTTTTGGGGCAGCCATTTTGCCCCAGCATTTT.

Only a few counts were recorded for this clone. This rearrangement joins TRBV5-4 to TRBJ2-2, with no clear D. The V gene's germline CDR1 is SGHNT and CDR2 YYREEE (reference sequence). This CDR3 has 13 residues. Trimming left V 0 bases short and J 5 bases short, with 5 bases between. CDR3 coding DNA: TGTGCCAGCAGCTTGGCCGAAACCGGGGAGCTGTTTTTT. It yields the protein CASSLAETGELFF.

V and J are TRBV28 and TRBJ1-2; possibly TRBD1 for D (5 bases). Deletions cut 3 bases from V and 4 bases from J, with 18 bases between. CDR1 and CDR2 (germline): MDHEN, SYDVKM. The CDR3 is made up of 16 amino acids. The CDR3 DNA sequence: TGTGCCAGCAGTTTCCCTGCATCAGAGGGACCCTATGGCTACACCTTC. This translates into CASSFPASEGPYGYTF.

The chain links TRBV7-2 to TRBJ1-5; D remains unclear. V was clipped by 2 bases and J by 2 bases, with 10 bases between them. CDR1 and CDR2 from the germline V gene are SGHTA and FQGNSA. The CDR3 runs 15 residues. The CDR3 bases are TGTGCCAGCAGCTTAACCCGGTCTGGCAATCAGCCCCAGCATTTT. It specifies CASSLTRSGNQPQHF.

The V gene is TRBV6-6, the J gene TRBJ1-5; 10 nucleotides line up with TRBD1. Germline V lookup: CDR1 MNHNY, CDR2 SVGAGI (reference sequence). The junction had 4 bases not matched to a gene; V was cut back by 2 bases and J by 6 bases. The CDR3 is made up of 15 amino acids. For the CDR3, the DNA is TGTGCCAGCAGTTACGCCGACAGGGGGCGTCAGCCCCAGCATTTT. Protein product: CASSYADRGRQPQHF.

J is TRBJ2-1 and V is TRBV27; the match to TRBD2 covers 7 bases. This CDR3 is built from 17 residues. The V gene's germline CDR1 is MNHEY and CDR2 SMNVEV (reference sequence). Trimming at V came to 5 bases and at J to 2 bases, leaving 12 bases not matched to a gene. The CDR3 reads CASSPSQRGGAYNEQFF. The CDR3 coding sequence is TGTGCCAGCAGTCCATCCCAAAGGGGAGGGGCCTACAATGAGCAGTTCTTC.